This T cell receptor beta chain was sequenced in a study of T cell repertoires and HLA-DP antigens. Only in-frame clones appear in the TCRdb table, and some are missing; sequencing was by immunoSEQ multiplex PCR. This table has almost 90,000 clones, around nine tenths appearing once. General study points: Clones undetected before culture averaged about 35% against one allele and around 53% against the other.

This CDR3 region has 15 residues. CDR1 is MNHEY, CDR2 SVGAGI, per germline. V lost 6 bases, J lost 4 bases, and 17 bases lay in between. Remarks on this clone: Its antigen remains unidentified.

The chain carries TRBV6-5 and TRBJ2-3; D is possibly TRBD1 (6 bases). The specimen sequenced was CD4+ T cells from PBMCs. This TCR derives from a man aged 45 to 65 in good health and CMV-seronegative. The CDR3, as DNA: TGTGCCAGCAGGCTTTCTCCAGGGGTGGCAGATACGCAGTATTTT. Protein product: CASRLSPGVADTQYF.